Following are 17 T cell receptor beta chains from one sample sequenced in a study of cytomegalovirus exposure and HLA in healthy donors listed by TCRdb under 2017. Library method: the immunoSEQ multiplex PCR assay. The source is immuneACCESS, and TCRdb retained only in-frame sequences with V and J called. Part of the clones is not carried over; for the studies checked, unresolved V genes explain less than half of this, and the remainder is unexplained. For this sample there are around 70,000 clones; 91% appear just once. The top ten clonotypes cover roughly 3.1% of the sample. Specimen: PBMCs. The receptors here all came from a man aged 18 to 30 in good health and CMV-seronegative.

This chain joins TRBV5-1 and TRBJ1-2; the match to TRBD1 covers 9 bases. CDR3 length: 16 amino acids. The V and J ends lost 5 bases and 8 bases, in that order; junction bases with no gene match: 16. From germline, CDR1 is SGHRS and CDR2 YFSETQ. The CDR3 is CASRGQGLATIEGYTF. CDR3 sequence (DNA): TGCGCCAGCAGGGGACAGGGCTTGGCCACAATAGAAGGCTACACCTTC.

The V gene is TRBV11-2, the J gene TRBJ2-7; 8 bases are shared with TRBD2. Trimming removed 0 bases from V and 4 bases from J; junction bases left unmatched: 11. The germline V gene has CDR1 SGHAT and CDR2 FQNNGV. This CDR3 is 17 amino acids long. CDR3 nucleotide sequence: TGTGCCAGCAGCTTAGAATACACCGGACTAGCAGAATACGAGCAGTACTTC. Protein: CASSLEYTGLAEYEQYF. Full variable domain (missing parts from reference TRBV11-2 and TRBJ2-7): EAGVAQSPRYKIIEKRQSVAFWCNPISGHATLYWYQQILGQGPKLLIQFQNNGVVDDSQLPKDRFSAERLKGVDSTLKIQPAKLEDSAVYLCASSLEYTGLAEYEQYFGPGTRLTVT.

The V and J genes are TRBV7-8 and TRBJ2-5; the D gene is possibly TRBD2 (5 bases). Trimming took 2 bases from V and 8 from J, leaving 18 bases between them. This CDR3 is 15 amino acids long. Germline loops: CDR1 SGHVS, CDR2 FQNEAQ. The CDR3 bases are TGTGCCAGCAGCTTAACGTCCGAACAGCGGTACACCCAGTACTTC. Residues: CASSLTSEQRYTQYF.

The chain has TRBV29-1 and TRBJ2-2; TRBD2 agrees at 11 bases. From germline, CDR1 is SQVTM and CDR2 ANQGSEA. Trimming took 6 bases from V and 6 from J; bases not matched to a gene: 3. This CDR3 spans 13 amino acids. The CDR3 here is CSVGTSGSGELFF. The DNA for the CDR3 is TGCAGCGTCGGGACTAGCGGTTCCGGGGAGCTGTTTTTT.

The chain has TRBV6-6 and TRBJ2-4; possibly TRBD1 for D (6 bases). The germline V gene encodes CDR1 MNHNY and CDR2 SVGAGI (reference sequence). There are 10 residues in the CDR3. V lost 8 bases to trimming and J lost 10 bases, with 9 bases between them. CDR3 sequence: CASGQGIQYF. In DNA, the CDR3 is TGTGCCAGCGGGCAGGGGATTCAGTACTTC.

The chain joins TRBV9 to TRBJ2-7; TRBD2 matches at 10 bases. Germline V gene sequence: CDR1 SGDLS, CDR2 YYNGEE. The CDR3 totals 19 residues. V was pared by 0 bases and J by 4 bases, with 16 bases of the junction left unmatched. CDR3 sequence: CASSVGDRGWTSGLYEQYF. CDR3 nucleotide sequence: TGTGCCAGCAGCGTAGGAGACAGGGGCTGGACTAGCGGATTGTACGAGCAGTACTTC.

The chain recombines TRBV5-8 with TRBJ2-5; no firm D call. Germline V lookup: CDR1 SGHTS, CDR2 YDEGEE. V was shortened by 2 bases and J by 4 bases, with 18 bases between the two germline ends. This CDR3 is 16 amino acids long. In DNA, the CDR3 is TGTGCCAGCAGCTTACCCGGTCTAGGATGGTCAGAGACCCAGTACTTC. It specifies CASSLPGLGWSETQYF.

The rearrangement links TRBV30 to TRBJ1-5, with D tentatively TRBD1 (5 bases). This CDR3 contains 14 residues. Germline CDR1 GTSNPN, CDR2 SVGIG (reference sequence). V lost 4 bases to trimming and J lost 3 bases, with 13 bases between them. The CDR3 region has the DNA TGTGCCTGGAATTCCCGGGGGGTCAATCAGCCCCAGCATTTT. Residues: CAWNSRGVNQPQHF.

J is TRBJ2-7 and V is TRBV7-9, with D perhaps matching TRBD1 (6 bases). The CDR3 spans 15 residues. The germline V gene encodes CDR1 SEHNR and CDR2 FQNEAQ (reference sequence). Trimming removed 5 bases at V and 3 bases at J, with 17 bases between. Here the CDR3 reads CASSPPTGPNYEQYF. DNA of the CDR3: TGTGCCAGCAGCCCACCGACAGGCCCCAACTACGAGCAGTACTTC.

The genes are TRBV20-1 and TRBJ2-7; D perhaps matches TRBD1 (5 bases). This CDR3 spans 11 amino acids. The germline V gene encodes CDR1 DFQATT and CDR2 SNEGSKA (reference sequence). V was clipped by 0 bases and J by 9 bases, with 9 bases between them. The CDR3 reads CSARDGRGQYF. In nucleotides, the CDR3 is TGCAGTGCTAGAGATGGAAGGGGGCAGTACTTC.

The gene calls are TRBV28 and TRBJ1-1; 7 nucleotides line up with TRBD1. The CDR3 extends over 13 amino acids. From germline, CDR1 is MDHEN and CDR2 SYDVKM. Unmatched junction bases numbered 5, after V lost 5 bases and J lost 5 bases. CDR3 in amino acids: CASSEQGMTEAFF. DNA for the CDR3: TGTGCCAGCAGTGAACAGGGGATGACTGAAGCTTTCTTT.

This clone was counted at least ten times. V and J are TRBV20-1 and TRBJ1-1; 7 nucleotides line up with TRBD1. The trim removed 5 bases at V and 5 bases at J, leaving 2 bases unmatched. This CDR3 has 11 amino acids. CDR1 DFQATT and CDR2 SNEGSKA come from the germline V gene (reference sequence). Written as DNA, the CDR3 is TGCAGTGCTCCCAGGGGGACTGAAGCTTTCTTT. Amino acids: CSAPRGTEAFF.

The V gene is TRBV19, the J gene TRBJ2-5, with no clear D. The CDR3 contains 14 residues. Germline V lookup: CDR1 LNHDA, CDR2 SQIVND (reference sequence). Trimming stripped 5 bases from V and 0 bases from J, with 10 bases between. The CDR3 here is CASSFRLYQETQYF. Written as DNA, the CDR3 is TGTGCCAGTAGTTTTAGATTGTACCAAGAGACCCAGTACTTC.

The chain employs TRBV10-3 and TRBJ2-6; a possible D gene is TRBD2 (6 bases). CDR3 length: 17 residues. V was trimmed by 6 bases and J by 4 bases, leaving 19 bases between them. From germline, CDR1 is ENHRY and CDR2 SYGVKD. The CDR3 coding sequence is TGTGCCATCAGACTGACGGGGACTTCCAAGGGGGCCAACGTCCTGACTTTC. It translates to CAIRLTGTSKGANVLTF.

This chain links TRBV28 with TRBJ2-3; D may be TRBD2 (6 bases). The V and J ends lost 2 bases and 2 bases respectively, with 11 bases between them. This CDR3 contains 15 residues. Per germline, CDR1 MDHEN and CDR2 SYDVKM. CDR3 DNA sequence: TGTGCCAGCAGTTTACGCGGGATCTTCACAGATACGCAGTATTTT. Translating it yields CASSLRGIFTDTQYF.

V usage is TRBV28 and J usage is TRBJ1-1, with TRBD1 identical over 7 bases. Per germline, CDR1 MDHEN and CDR2 SYDVKM. This CDR3 region has 11 residues. With V trimmed by 5 bases and J by 10 bases, 4 bases remained unmatched. In DNA, the CDR3 is TGTGCCAGCAGTCCGAACAGGGGAGCTTTCTTT. Amino acids: CASSPNRGAFF.

The gene calls are TRBV10-3 and TRBJ2-7; a weak D match, TRBD1 (6 bases). From germline, CDR1 is ENHRY and CDR2 SYGVKD. The CDR3 has 13 amino acids. Trimming took off 4 bases at V and 4 bases at J, with 11 bases between the two ends. The CDR3 loop reads CAISGTDTYEQYF. The CDR3, as DNA: TGTGCCATCAGTGGGACAGATACTTACGAGCAGTACTTC.